This T cell receptor beta chain was retrieved from a study of post-analysis software for immune sequencing data. The overall study: Relapsing-remitting, secondary progressive and progressive-relapsing forms of multiple sclerosis all featured among disease courses.

In the case of this clonotype: Its antigen remains unidentified.

Included in the TCR beta cDNA libraries were unique molecular identifiers. The T cell input of roughly 0.95 to 11 million gave about 500,000 cDNA molecules. From the PCR reads, TCRdb called clonotypes with MiXCR, one entry per CDR3 protein. The sample consists of roughly 650,000 distinct CDR3 sequences, approximately 60% of them appearing once. General observations from the study: With TRBV5-6, TRBV5-1 and TRBV20-1 included, about five TRBV segments were more frequent in patients than in controls. Controls had significantly higher normalized Chao1 diversity than multiple sclerosis patients. Same-batch samples co-clustered strongly by F measure.

Germline assignment: CDR1 SGHTA and CDR2 FQGNSA. The CDR3 length is 13 residues. The chain couples TRBV7-2 to TRBJ2-5, with no clear D. The assigned J gene may be wrong: the sequence end matches TRBJ2-7 better. Input material: blood. The clonotype was recovered from a girl aged 2-10 years with multiple sclerosis. CDR3 in DNA: TGTGCCAGCAGCTTATGGGATGGTGGCGAGCAGTACTTC. Amino acids: CASSLWDGGEQYF.